These 16 T cell receptor beta chains came from one sample sequenced in a study of neoadjuvant anti-PD-1 for oral cavity cancer. Profiled with immunoSEQ multiplex PCR; TCRdb holds only in-frame clones, not every one. The table records approximately 74,000 clones, approximately 84% of them present only once. The input for sequencing was PBMCs, taken before nivolumab (anti-PD-1) treatment. The receptor set was obtained from a person aged 35-79 years with oral cavity squamous cell carcinoma.

V is TRBV6-1 and J is TRBJ2-7; D is unclear. V shed 5 bases and J shed 4 bases, with 12 bases lying between them. Germline CDR1 MNHNS, CDR2 SASEGT. The CDR3 consists of 13 residues. CDR3 in amino acids: CASSYTSRYEQYF. DNA for the CDR3: TGTGCCAGCAGTTATACATCGCGGTACGAGCAGTACTTC.

The chain's CDR3 is CASSPLGATEAFF. In DNA form, the CDR3 reads TGTGCCAGTAGTCCCCTTGGGGCAACTGAAGCTTTCTTT. The V and J genes are TRBV19 and TRBJ1-1; weak D call: TRBD1 (5 bases). Trimming took 5 bases from V and 5 from J, leaving 12 bases between them. In germline, CDR1 is LNHDA, CDR2 SQIVND (reference sequence). The CDR3 is 13 amino acids.

The chain has TRBV21-1 and TRBJ2-7; TRBD2 is the table's D call and was not checked against the DNA. TRBV21-1 is assigned pseudogene status. The CDR3 is made up of 15 amino acids. DNA for the CDR3: TGTGCCAGCAGCGGGACTAGCGGGAGGCCCTGGGAGCAGTACTTC. It specifies CASSGTSGRPWEQYF.

This chain joins TRBV5-4 and TRBJ2-2; TRBD2 aligns across 7 bases. This CDR3 is built from 17 residues. V dropped 4 bases and J dropped 0; count of bases not matched to a gene: 9. Germline CDR1 is SGHNT and CDR2 is YYREEE (reference sequence). The CDR3 spells CASSAGTTPANTGELFF. The CDR3 region has the DNA TGTGCCAGCAGCGCAGGGACTACCCCAGCGAACACCGGGGAGCTGTTTTTT.

The J gene is TRBJ2-5, the V gene TRBV19; 7 bases map to TRBD2. Germline V CDR1 and CDR2: LNHDA, SQIVND (reference sequence). J was trimmed by 2 bases and V by 7 bases; bases with no gene match: 16. The CDR3 loop spans 17 amino acids. CDR3 region: CASNPRAGTTLQETQYF. The CDR3 DNA sequence: TGTGCCAGTAATCCTAGGGCGGGGACTACCCTTCAAGAGACCCAGTACTTC.

The chain combines TRBV9 with TRBJ1-2; 7 positions match TRBD1. The trim removed 3 bases at V and 0 bases at J, leaving 5 bases unmatched. In germline, CDR1 is SGDLS, CDR2 YYNGEE. CDR3 size: 15 residues. CDR3 loop: CASSATGQANYGYTF. CDR3 bases: TGTGCCAGCAGCGCGACAGGGCAAGCTAACTATGGCTACACCTTC.

V gene TRBV5-1 combines with J gene TRBJ2-5; TRBD2 aligns across 9 bases. Per germline, CDR1 SGHRS and CDR2 YFSETQ. The J segment lost 5 bases and the V segment lost 0 bases, leaving 5 bases of the junction unmatched. CDR3 size: 15 residues. CDR3 DNA sequence: TGCGCCAGCAGCTTGGGAGCGGGAGGCATGGAGACCCAGTACTTC. Amino acid sequence: CASSLGAGGMETQYF.

The genes are TRBV30 and TRBJ1-2, with 7 positions matching TRBD1. The ends lost 4 bases at V and 4 bases at J; junction bases unmatched: 9. The CDR3 contains 14 residues. Germline V CDR1 and CDR2: GTSNPN, SVGIG (reference sequence). CDR3 sequence (DNA): TGTGCCTGGACTAAACAGGGGACCGGCTATGGCTACACCTTC. Translation gives CAWTKQGTGYGYTF.

This chain uses TRBV7-8 with TRBJ1-1; D might be TRBD1 (5 bases). Per germline, CDR1 SGHVS and CDR2 FQNEAQ. Trimming took 5 bases from V and 0 from J, leaving 16 bases between them. This CDR3 is 16 amino acids long. The DNA for the CDR3 is TGTGCCAGCAGCCCCAGACAGCGGGGCATGAACACTGAAGCTTTCTTT. Translated, it gives CASSPRQRGMNTEAFF.

This chain's CDR3 is CASSLGGGLTDTQYF. CDR3 DNA sequence: TGTGCCAGCAGCTTGGGAGGAGGCCTCACAGATACGCAGTATTTT. V usage is TRBV5-6 and J usage is TRBJ2-3; tentatively, D is TRBD2 (5 bases). The V gene lost 0 bases and the J gene lost 2 bases, with 10 bases spanning the gap. Germline V gives CDR1 SGHDT, CDR2 YYEEEE. The CDR3 sequence is 15 residues long.

The rearrangement joins TRBV30 to TRBJ2-7, with 7 bases that match TRBD2. Trimming removed 8 bases from V and 3 bases from J; junction bases left unmatched: 10. CDR1 and CDR2 (germline): GTSNPN, SVGIG (reference sequence). The length of the CDR3 is 13 residues. CDR3 nucleotide sequence: TGTGCCGCCTCTGGGGGGAGGGGCTACGAGCAGTACTTC. Translating gives CAASGGRGYEQYF.

This clone was recorded once. This chain links TRBV21-1 with TRBJ2-7; TRBD1 reflects the table's D call only, with no check against the DNA. TRBV21-1 is assigned pseudogene status. The CDR3 covers 15 residues. This CDR3 is CASSFQQSRADEQYF. For the CDR3, the DNA is TGTGCCAGCAGCTTCCAGCAAAGCAGGGCCGACGAGCAGTACTTC.

V gene TRBV15 combines with J gene TRBJ2-7; the D gene could be TRBD1 or TRBD2 (5 bases each). Per the germline V gene, CDR1 is LNHNV and CDR2 is YYDKDF (reference sequence). V lost 5 bases and J 0 bases, leaving 14 bases between the germline ends. The CDR3 covers 15 residues. CDR3 in DNA: TGTGCCACCAGCCCCTCTAGGGACGGCTCCTACGAGCAGTACTTC. This gives the protein CATSPSRDGSYEQYF.

J is TRBJ2-7 and V is TRBV2, with 9 bases aligning to TRBD2. V dropped 9 bases and J dropped 3; count of bases not matched to a gene: 3. This CDR3 contains 12 residues. The V gene's germline CDR1 is SNHLY and CDR2 FYNNEI. In DNA form, the CDR3 reads TGTGCCAGTCGGACTAGCGACTACGAGCAGTACTTC. Amino acids: CASRTSDYEQYF.

V gene TRBV2 combines with J gene TRBJ2-7, with TRBD2 identical over 9 bases. V trimming: 6 bases; J trimming: 1 base; junction bases outside the gene matches: 7. Looked up from germline, CDR1 is SNHLY and CDR2 is FYNNEI. The CDR3 sequence is 15 residues long. The CDR3, as DNA: TGTGCCAGCAGGGATCTAGCGGGGCCGTCCTACGAGCAGTACTTC. It specifies CASRDLAGPSYEQYF.

The V call is TRBV9, the J call TRBJ2-3, with D possibly being TRBD2 (6 bases). CDR3 length equals 16 residues. Per the germline V gene, CDR1 is SGDLS and CDR2 is YYNGEE. The ends were cut back, 0 bases at V and 2 bases at J, with 13 bases in the middle. CDR3 in DNA: TGTGCCAGCAGCGTAGTAGCCGGGAGTGCCACAGATACGCAGTATTTT. Protein: CASSVVAGSATDTQYF. The variable domain in full, with the rest retrieved from reference TRBV9 and TRBJ2-3, is DSGVTQTPKHLITATGQRVTLRCSPRSGDLSVYWYQQSLDQGLQFLIQYYNGEERAKGNILERFSAQQFPDLHSELNLSSLELGDSALYFCASSVVAGSATDTQYFGPGTRLTVL.